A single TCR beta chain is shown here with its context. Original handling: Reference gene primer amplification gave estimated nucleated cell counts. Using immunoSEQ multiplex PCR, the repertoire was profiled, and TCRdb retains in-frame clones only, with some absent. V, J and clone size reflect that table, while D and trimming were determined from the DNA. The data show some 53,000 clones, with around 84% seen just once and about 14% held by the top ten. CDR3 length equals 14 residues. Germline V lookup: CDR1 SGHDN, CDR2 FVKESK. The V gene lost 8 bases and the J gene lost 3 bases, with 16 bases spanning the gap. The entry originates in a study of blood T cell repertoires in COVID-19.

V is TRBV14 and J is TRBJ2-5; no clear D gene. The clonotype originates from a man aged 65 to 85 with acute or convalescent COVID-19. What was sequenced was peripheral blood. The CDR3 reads CASHRHGFEETQYF. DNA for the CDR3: TGTGCCAGCCACCGACATGGCTTCGAAGAGACCCAGTACTTC.